This entry is about one T cell receptor (beta chain). Assay used: immunoSEQ multiplex PCR; TCRdb lists only in-frame clones, some missing. The data show about 410,000 clones, roughly nine tenths seen once. Among Cohort 3 donors, those recovered had two negative PCRs, clearance, or symptom resolution. Trimming removed 0 bases from V and 4 bases from J, with 7 bases in between. This CDR3 region has 13 residues. CDR1 is MGHRA, CDR2 YSYEKL, per germline. This sample was taken from a study of blood T cell repertoires in COVID-19. Study context: The cDNA or gDNA used as material had been derived from T cells, B-cell-depleted T cells, or PBMCs.

This chain connects TRBV4-1 to TRBJ2-7; D unresolved. The receptor was isolated from a woman aged 30 to 39 who had recovered from COVID-19. The sequenced sample was PBMCs or T cells enriched from blood (not recorded which). This CDR3 is CASSQESSYEQYF. CDR3 DNA: TGCGCCAGCAGCCAAGAATCCAGTTACGAGCAGTACTTC.